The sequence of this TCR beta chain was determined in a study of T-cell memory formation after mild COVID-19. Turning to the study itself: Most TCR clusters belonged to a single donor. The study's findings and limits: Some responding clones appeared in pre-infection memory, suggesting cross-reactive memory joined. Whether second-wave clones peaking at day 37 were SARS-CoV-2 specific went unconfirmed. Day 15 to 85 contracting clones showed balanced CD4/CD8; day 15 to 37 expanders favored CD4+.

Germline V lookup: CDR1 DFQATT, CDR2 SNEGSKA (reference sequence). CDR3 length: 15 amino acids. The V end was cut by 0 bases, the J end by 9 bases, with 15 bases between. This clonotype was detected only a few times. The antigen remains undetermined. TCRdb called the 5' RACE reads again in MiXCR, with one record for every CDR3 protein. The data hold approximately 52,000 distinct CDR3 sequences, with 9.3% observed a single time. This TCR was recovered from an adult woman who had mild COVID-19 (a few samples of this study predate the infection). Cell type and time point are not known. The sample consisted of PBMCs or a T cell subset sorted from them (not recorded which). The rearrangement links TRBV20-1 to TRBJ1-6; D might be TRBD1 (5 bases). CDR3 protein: CSARDIRGGGSPLHF. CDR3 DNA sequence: TGCAGTGCTAGAGATATTCGGGGCGGGGGTTCACCCCTCCACTTT.